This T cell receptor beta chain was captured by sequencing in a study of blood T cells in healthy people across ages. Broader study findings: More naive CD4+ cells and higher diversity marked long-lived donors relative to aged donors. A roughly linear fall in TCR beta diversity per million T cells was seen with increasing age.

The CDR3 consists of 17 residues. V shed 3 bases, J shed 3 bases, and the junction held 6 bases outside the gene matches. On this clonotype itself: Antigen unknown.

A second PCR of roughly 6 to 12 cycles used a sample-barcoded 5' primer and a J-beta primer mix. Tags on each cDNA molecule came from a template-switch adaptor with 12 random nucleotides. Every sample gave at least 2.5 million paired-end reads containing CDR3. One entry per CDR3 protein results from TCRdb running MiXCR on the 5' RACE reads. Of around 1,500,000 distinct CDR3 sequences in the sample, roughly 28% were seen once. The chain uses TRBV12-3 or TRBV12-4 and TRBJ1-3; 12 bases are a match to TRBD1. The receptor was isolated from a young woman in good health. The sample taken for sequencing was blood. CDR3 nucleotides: TGTGCCAGCAGTTTTTACTGGGACAGGGGGCTTGGAAACACCATATATTTT. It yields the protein CASSFYWDRGLGNTIYF.